This T cell receptor beta chain was observed in a study of blood T cell repertoires in COVID-19. Recovered status in Cohort 3 required two negative PCRs, clearance, or symptom resolution. This clone was recorded once. At one boundary the junction diverges from the germline segment, which might be a read error. The germline V gene has CDR1 SEHNR and CDR2 FQNEAQ (reference sequence). This CDR3 spans 14 amino acids. Per the study methods: Cell counts per sample came from amplifying reference gene primers. Method: immunoSEQ multiplex PCR; TCRdb's copy keeps in-frame clones and lacks some. V and J calls and clone size are given by that table; D and trimming were obtained from the DNA. The sample shows 150,000 to 200,000 clones, approximately 82% of them seen only once.

This sequence was found in a woman in her 50s who had recovered from COVID-19. This chain links TRBV7-9 with TRBJ2-7, with a possible D match to TRBD2 (6 bases). The sequenced sample consisted of PBMCs or T cells enriched from blood (not recorded which). The CDR3 loop reads CASRAGSLSYGQYF. As DNA, the CDR3 is TGTGCCAGCAGAGCCGGGAGCCTATCCTACGGGCAGTACTTC.